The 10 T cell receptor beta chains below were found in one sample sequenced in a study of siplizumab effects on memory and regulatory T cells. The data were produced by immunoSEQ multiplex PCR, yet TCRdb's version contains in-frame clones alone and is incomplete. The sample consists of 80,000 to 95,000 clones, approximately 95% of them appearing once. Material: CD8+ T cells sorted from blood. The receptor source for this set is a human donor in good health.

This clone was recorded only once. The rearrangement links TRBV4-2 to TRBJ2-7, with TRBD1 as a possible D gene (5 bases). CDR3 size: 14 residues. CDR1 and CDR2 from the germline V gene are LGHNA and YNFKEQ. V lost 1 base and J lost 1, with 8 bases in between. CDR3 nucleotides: TGTGCCAGCAGCCAAGTCCGACAGTCCTACGAGCAGTACTTC. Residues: CASSQVRQSYEQYF.

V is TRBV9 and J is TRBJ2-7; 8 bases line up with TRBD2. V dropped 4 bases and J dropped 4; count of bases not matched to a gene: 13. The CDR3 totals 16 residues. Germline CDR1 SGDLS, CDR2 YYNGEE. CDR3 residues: CASSHREAGGQYEQYF. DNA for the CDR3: TGTGCCAGCAGCCATAGAGAGGCGGGAGGCCAGTACGAGCAGTACTTC.

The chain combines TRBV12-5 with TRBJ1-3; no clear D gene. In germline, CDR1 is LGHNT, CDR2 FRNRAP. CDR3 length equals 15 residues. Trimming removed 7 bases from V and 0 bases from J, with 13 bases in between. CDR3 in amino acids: CASVRSWPSGNTIYF. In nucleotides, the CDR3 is TGTGCTAGTGTCCGGTCGTGGCCCTCTGGAAACACCATATATTTT.

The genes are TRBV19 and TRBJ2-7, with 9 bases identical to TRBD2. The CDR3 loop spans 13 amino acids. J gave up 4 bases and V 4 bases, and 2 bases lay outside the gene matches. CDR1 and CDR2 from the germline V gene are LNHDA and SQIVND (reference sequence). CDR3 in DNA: TGTGCCAGTAGTAGCGGGAGGGAATACGAGCAGTACTTC. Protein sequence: CASSSGREYEQYF.

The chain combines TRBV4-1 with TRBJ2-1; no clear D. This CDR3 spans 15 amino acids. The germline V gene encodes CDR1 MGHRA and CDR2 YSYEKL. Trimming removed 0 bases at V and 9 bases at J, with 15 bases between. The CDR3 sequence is CASSQDRELVGEQFF. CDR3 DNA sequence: TGCGCCAGCAGCCAAGATAGGGAACTGGTAGGTGAGCAGTTCTTC.

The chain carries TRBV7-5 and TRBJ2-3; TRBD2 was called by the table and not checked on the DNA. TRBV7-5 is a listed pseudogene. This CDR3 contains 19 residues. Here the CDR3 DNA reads TGTGCCAGAAGCTTAGCTTATGGACTAGCGGGTCCTAGCACAGATACGCAGTATTTT. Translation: CARSLAYGLAGPSTDTQYF.

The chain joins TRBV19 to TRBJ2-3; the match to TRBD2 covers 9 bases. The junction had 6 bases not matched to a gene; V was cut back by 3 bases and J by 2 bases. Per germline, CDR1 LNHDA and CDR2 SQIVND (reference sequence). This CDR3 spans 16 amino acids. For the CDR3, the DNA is TGTGCCAGTAGTATTAGCGGGAGAATTCCCACAGATACGCAGTATTTT. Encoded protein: CASSISGRIPTDTQYF.

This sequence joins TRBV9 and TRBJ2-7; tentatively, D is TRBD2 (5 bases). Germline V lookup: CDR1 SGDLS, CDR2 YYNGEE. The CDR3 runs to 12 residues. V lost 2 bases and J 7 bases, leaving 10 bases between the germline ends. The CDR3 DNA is TGTGCCAGCAGCGTGATAGAGGGTGAGCAGTACTTC. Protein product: CASSVIEGEQYF.

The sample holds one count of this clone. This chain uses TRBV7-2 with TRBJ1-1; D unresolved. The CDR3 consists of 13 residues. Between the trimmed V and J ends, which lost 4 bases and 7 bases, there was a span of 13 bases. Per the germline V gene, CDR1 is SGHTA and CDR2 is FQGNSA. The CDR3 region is CASSWTSRIEAFF. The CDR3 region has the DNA TGTGCCAGCAGCTGGACCTCGAGGATTGAAGCTTTCTTT.

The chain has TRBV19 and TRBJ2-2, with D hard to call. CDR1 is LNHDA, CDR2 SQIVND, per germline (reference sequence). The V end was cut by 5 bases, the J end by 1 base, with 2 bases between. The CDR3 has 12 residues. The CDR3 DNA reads TGTGCCAGTAGTCAGAACACCGGGGAGCTGTTTTTT. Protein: CASSQNTGELFF.